The rows below give T cell receptor beta chains drawn from one sample of a study of blood T cell repertoires in COVID-19. Libraries were prepared by immunoSEQ multiplex PCR; TCRdb keeps only in-frame clonotypes and omits some of them. The sample lists about 310,000 clones, around 90% occurring once. Material: peripheral blood. Receptors were obtained from a man aged 45-60 years with active or convalescent COVID-19. Each CDR3 is given with its conserved first and last residue. Each record gives: V gene, clone size, J gene, D gene, CDR3 protein, CDR3 DNA. D genes are given only for firm matches. Expanded clones get a size class; other rows say once, few or many, or leave the size out.

>TRBV7-9|once|TRBJ1-1|TRBD1
CASSVARGSEAFF
TGTGCCAGCAGCGTCGCCAGGGGGTCTGAAGCTTTCTTT
>TRBV18|-|TRBJ2-7|TRBD1
CASSPPETGAYEQYF
TGTGCCAGCTCACCACCGGAGACAGGGGCCTACGAGCAGTACTTC
>TRBV4-3|once|TRBJ2-3|TRBD1
CASSQDQARTGGPDTQYF
TGCGCCAGCAGCCAAGACCAAGCCCGGACAGGGGGGCCAGATACGCAGTATTTT
>TRBV5-1|-|TRBJ2-3|TRBD2
CASSLGLAGAADTQYF
TGCGCCAGCAGCTTGGGACTAGCGGGAGCAGCAGATACGCAGTATTTT
>TRBV30|-|TRBJ1-4|TRBD1
CAWSVRTGTGDEKLFF
TGTGCCTGGAGTGTTCGGACCGGGACAGGAGATGAAAAACTGTTTTTT
>TRBV15|-|TRBJ1-5|-
CATSRDLQGGNQPQHF
TGTGCCACCAGCAGAGATCTGCAAGGGGGCAATCAGCCCCAGCATTTT
>TRBV10-2|-|TRBJ2-3|-
CASRQGSTDTQYF
TGCGCCAGCCGCCAGGGAAGCACAGATACGCAGTATTTT
>TRBV25-1|-|TRBJ2-3|TRBD2
CASSGFLAGGPSDTQYF
TGTGCCAGCAGTGGGTTTCTAGCGGGAGGGCCATCAGATACGCAGTATTTT
>TRBV7-8|once|TRBJ2-5|-
CAGGAGETQYF
TGTGCCGGGGGGGCAGGGGAGACCCAGTACTTC
>TRBV2|-|TRBJ1-2|TRBD1
CATGQDGYTF
TGTGCCACCGGACAGGATGGCTACACCTTC
>TRBV2|-|TRBJ2-3|TRBD2
CASSDILAGDTQYF
TGTGCCAGCAGTGACATATTAGCGGGAGATACGCAGTATTTT